The present T cell receptor beta chain was sequenced within a study of T cell repertoires in cytomegalovirus infection. Overall study: Recently identified HLA-C-restricted CMV epitopes were among the peptides used. Public signatures in TCR beta pointed to CMV infection and matching HLA type.

The CDR3 is 15 amino acids. In germline, CDR1 is SGHTA, CDR2 FQGNSA. Trimming removed 5 bases from V and 7 bases from J, with 18 bases in between. Via MiXCR, TCRdb re-called the reads, giving one row per CDR3 protein. The sample holds approximately 350,000 distinct CDR3 sequences, about 34% seen once. A word on this clonotype: Its antigen is as yet unknown.

This specimen was cultured PBMCs, taken from culture after CMV antigen stimulation. This sequence was found in a human donor in good health (CMV status not recorded). Some clones in this sample may be carry-over from other donors' samples. This chain uses TRBV7-2 with TRBJ1-5, with D possibly matching TRBD1 (6 bases). The CDR3 coding sequence is TGTGCCAGCAGCCCCACCTTGGGACAAGACCAGCCCCAGCATTTT. This gives the protein CASSPTLGQDQPQHF.